The rows below give T cell receptor beta chains drawn from one sample of a study of blood T cell repertoires in COVID-19. The data were produced by immunoSEQ multiplex PCR, yet TCRdb's version contains in-frame clones alone and is incomplete. The data show roughly 200,000 clones, approximately 81% seen once. The sample taken for sequencing was PBMCs or T cells enriched from blood (not recorded which). The receptor source for this set is a man between 35 and 55 years old who had recovered from COVID-19. Each CDR3 is given with its conserved first and last residue. Each record gives: V gene, J gene, clone size, D gene, CDR3 protein, CDR3 DNA. D genes are given only for firm matches. Expanded clones are given a class, and other clones once, few, many or no size at all.

TRBV15,TRBJ1-4,NA,TRBD1,CATSRDLGQGLGEKLFF,TGTGCCACCAGCAGAGACTTGGGACAGGGATTAGGAGAAAAACTGTTTTTT
TRBV28,TRBJ2-7,NA,TRBD1,CASSLGTGREEQYF,TGTGCCAGCAGTCTAGGGACAGGGAGGGAAGAGCAGTACTTC
TRBV24-1,TRBJ2-1,NA,TRBD2,CATSERETAYNEQFF,TGTGCCACCAGTGAGCGGGAGACAGCCTACAATGAGCAGTTCTTC
TRBV7-2,TRBJ1-4,NA,NA,CASSFGTHNEKLFF,TGTGCCAGCAGCTTCGGGACTCATAATGAAAAACTGTTTTTT
TRBV7-9,TRBJ1-1,NA,NA,CASRSTLNTEAFF,TGTGCCAGCAGATCGACACTGAACACTGAAGCTTTCTTT
TRBV9,TRBJ2-3,NA,NA,CASSVLGLRTDTQYF,TGTGCCAGCAGCGTTTTAGGACTACGCACAGATACGCAGTATTTT
TRBV5-6,TRBJ2-6,NA,NA,CASSLLDRSSGANVLTF,TGTGCCAGCAGCTTGCTGGACAGAAGCTCTGGGGCCAACGTCCTGACTTTC
TRBV9,TRBJ2-3,few,NA,CASSPRSWAPSYDTQYF,TGTGCCAGCAGCCCCCGTTCCTGGGCCCCATCGTACGATACGCAGTATTTT
TRBV5-5,TRBJ1-2,NA,TRBD1,CASSLGGQGNYGYTF,TGTGCCAGCAGCTTGGGGGGACAGGGAAACTATGGCTACACCTTC
TRBV28,TRBJ2-2,NA,NA,CASSLTDRSTGELFF,TGTGCCAGCAGTTTAACGGACAGAAGCACCGGGGAGCTGTTTTTT
TRBV5-1,TRBJ2-3,NA,TRBD1,CASSLDRVTDTQYF,TGCGCCAGCAGCTTAGACAGGGTTACAGATACGCAGTATTTT
TRBV19,TRBJ1-2,NA,NA,CASSIVSNYGYTF,TGTGCCAGTAGTATAGTCTCTAACTATGGCTACACCTTC
TRBV7-3,TRBJ2-1,once,TRBD2,CASSPAGLNNEQFF,TGTGCCAGCAGCCCGGCGGGACTAAACAATGAGCAGTTCTTC
TRBV5-1,TRBJ2-1,NA,TRBD2,CASQGSSGNYEQFF,TGCGCCAGCCAGGGTTCTAGCGGGAACTATGAGCAGTTCTTC
TRBV7-2,TRBJ2-3,NA,TRBD2,CASSLVGTSGCTDTQYF,TGTGCCAGCAGCTTAGTTGGGACTAGCGGATGCACAGATACGCAGTATTTT
TRBV27,TRBJ1-1,NA,NA,CASSLGAGTEAFF,TGTGCCAGCAGTTTAGGGGCAGGCACTGAAGCTTTCTTT
TRBV7-2,TRBJ2-1,NA,NA,CASSLVSSAGTYNEQFF,TGTGCCAGCAGCTTAGTTAGTTCAGCAGGGACCTACAATGAGCAGTTCTTC
TRBV9,TRBJ2-7,NA,NA,CASSPGTSYEQYF,TGTGCCAGCAGCCCCGGGACTTCCTACGAGCAGTACTTC
TRBV11-2,TRBJ2-2,NA,TRBD1,CASSSRSRGRLHGELFF,TGTGCCAGCAGCTCCCGGTCCAGGGGGCGATTGCACGGGGAGCTGTTTTTT
TRBV6-5,TRBJ2-3,NA,NA,CASSYSRERADTQYF,TGTGCCAGCAGTTACTCTCGGGAGAGGGCAGATACGCAGTATTTT
TRBV6-5,TRBJ2-3,NA,TRBD2,CASAAGGPADTQYF,TGTGCCAGCGCAGCGGGAGGGCCGGCAGATACGCAGTATTTT
TRBV5-1,TRBJ1-1,NA,TRBD1,CASSRGTGDGTEAFF,TGCGCCAGCAGCCGGGGGACAGGGGACGGCACTGAAGCTTTCTTT
TRBV27,TRBJ2-7,NA,NA,CASTLRGPVYEQYF,TGTGCCAGCACCCTCAGGGGACCCGTCTACGAGCAGTACTTC
TRBV28,TRBJ2-7,NA,TRBD1,CASRPGTGGYEQYF,TGTGCCAGCAGGCCCGGGACAGGGGGCTACGAGCAGTACTTC
TRBV9,TRBJ2-2,once,TRBD2,CASSGGLAGAEIGELFF,TGTGCCAGCAGCGGAGGACTAGCGGGAGCGGAGATCGGGGAGCTGTTTTTT
TRBV12-5,TRBJ1-2,NA,NA,CASGLVQGGNYGYTF,TGTGCTAGTGGTTTGGTACAAGGGGGAAACTATGGCTACACCTTC
TRBV5-4,TRBJ1-5,NA,TRBD1,CASSVRDRLPFINSNQPQHF,TGTGCCAGCAGCGTCCGGGACAGGCTCCCGTTTATTAATAGCAATCAGCCCCAGCATTTT
TRBV19,TRBJ2-3,NA,TRBD1,CASARTGGETDTQYF,TGTGCCAGCGCACGGACAGGGGGGGAGACAGATACGCAGTATTTT
TRBV27,TRBJ2-7,NA,NA,CASSLRDTSYEQYF,TGTGCCAGCAGTCTACGGGACACTTCCTACGAGCAGTACTTC
TRBV7-9,TRBJ1-6,NA,NA,CASSQHRERDSPLHF,TGTGCCAGCAGCCAACACAGGGAAAGAGACTCACCCCTCCACTTT
TRBV5-1,TRBJ1-2,NA,TRBD1,CASSPTGNGGYTF,TGCGCCAGCAGTCCGACAGGGAATGGTGGCTACACCTTC
TRBV7-9,TRBJ2-7,NA,TRBD2,CASSPRDYPTEQYF,TGTGCCAGCAGCCCAAGGGACTATCCCACCGAGCAGTACTTC
TRBV18,TRBJ1-3,NA,TRBD1,CASSGDSSGNTIYF,TGTGCCAGCTCCGGGGACAGCTCTGGAAACACCATATATTTT
TRBV6-4,TRBJ1-2,few,NA,CASVRGKGFYGYTF,TGTGCCAGCGTTCGGGGGAAAGGGTTTTATGGCTACACCTTC